This is a list of T cell receptor beta chains from one sample in a study of blood T cell repertoires in COVID-19. Only in-frame clones appear in the TCRdb table, and some are missing; sequencing was by immunoSEQ multiplex PCR. The table includes about 220,000 clones, around nine tenths detected once. Source material: PBMCs or T cells enriched from blood (not recorded which). The receptors stem from a woman aged 45-65 years with acute COVID-19. Both conserved end residues are part of each CDR3. Each record gives: J gene, D gene, V gene, clone size, CDR3 DNA, CDR3 protein. D genes are given only for firm matches. The size field is filled for only some rows; it gives once, few, many or a size class.

TRBJ2-2 - TRBV18 - TGTGCCAGCTCACCACGGGCTACCGGGACAATAACCGGGGAGCTGTTTTTT CASSPRATGTITGELFF
TRBJ2-2 - TRBV5-8 - TGTGCCAGCAGCCCCAGACTACCCGGGGAGCTGTTTTTT CASSPRLPGELFF
TRBJ2-1 - TRBV27 - TGTGCCAGCAGTATTGTAAGCGGTCGAAGCTCCTACAATGAGCAGTTCTTC CASSIVSGRSSYNEQFF
TRBJ1-2 - TRBV30 few TGTGCCGAGAGGATAGGGGTAGGCTACACCTTC CAERIGVGYTF
TRBJ2-2 TRBD1 TRBV6-1 - TGTGCCAGCAGTGACCGGGACAGGGGGCTTGTTACCGGGGAGCTGTTTTTT CASSDRDRGLVTGELFF
TRBJ2-1 TRBD2 TRBV11-3 once TGTGCCAGCAGCCCCCCGATGGGAGGGACCTACAATGAGCAGTTCTTC CASSPPMGGTYNEQFF
TRBJ1-1 - TRBV6-5 - TGTGCCAGCAGTTACTCGATAAGGGGTAGCACTGAAGCTTTCTTT CASSYSIRGSTEAFF
TRBJ2-5 TRBD1 TRBV19 - TGTGCCAGTAGTATCTGGACAGGAGAGACCCAGTACTTC CASSIWTGETQYF
TRBJ1-2 - TRBV7-9 - TGTGCCAGCAGTTCCCGGCAGGGCCCTTCCTTCTATGGCTACACCTTC CASSSRQGPSFYGYTF
TRBJ2-1 - TRBV5-1 - TGCGCCAGCAGCTTGGAAACAGGGACCTACAATGAGCAGTTCTTC CASSLETGTYNEQFF
TRBJ1-5 - TRBV6-5 - TGTGCCAGCAGACTACAGGAGAATCAGCCCCAGCATTTT CASRLQENQPQHF
TRBJ2-7 TRBD1 TRBV28 - TGTGCCAGCAGTACCGGGACAGGGGTTCTATCCTCCTACGAGCAGTACTTC CASSTGTGVLSSYEQYF
TRBJ1-5 TRBD1 TRBV28 - TGTGCCAGCAATACTGGGGACAGACACAATCAGCCCCAGCATTTT CASNTGDRHNQPQHF
TRBJ2-1 TRBD2 TRBV27 - TGTGCCAGCAGTGCTAGCGGGAGGTTAAATGAGCAGTTCTTC CASSASGRLNEQFF
TRBJ1-3 - TRBV5-1 - TGCGCCAGCAGCCTCAGGGATGGAAACACCATATATTTT CASSLRDGNTIYF
TRBJ2-7 - TRBV28 - TGTGCCAGCAGACGAGGCCGCGAGCAGTACTTC CASRRGREQYF
TRBJ2-1 - TRBV11-2 - TGTGCCAGCAGCTTGGGCCGTAATGAGCAGTTCTTC CASSLGRNEQFF